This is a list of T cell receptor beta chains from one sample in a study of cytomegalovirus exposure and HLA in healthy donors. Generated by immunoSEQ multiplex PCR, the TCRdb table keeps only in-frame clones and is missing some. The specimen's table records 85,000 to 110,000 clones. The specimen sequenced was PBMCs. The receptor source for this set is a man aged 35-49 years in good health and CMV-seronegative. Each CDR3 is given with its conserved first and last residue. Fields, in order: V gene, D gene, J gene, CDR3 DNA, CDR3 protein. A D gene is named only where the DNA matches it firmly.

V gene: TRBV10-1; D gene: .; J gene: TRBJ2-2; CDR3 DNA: TGCGCCAGCAGGGAGGGACAGAACACCGGGGAGCTGTTTTTT; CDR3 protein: CASREGQNTGELFF
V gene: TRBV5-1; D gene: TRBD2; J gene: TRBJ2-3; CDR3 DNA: TGCGCCAGCAGATCCGGGACGGGAGGAGATACGCAGTATTTT; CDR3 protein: CASRSGTGGDTQYF
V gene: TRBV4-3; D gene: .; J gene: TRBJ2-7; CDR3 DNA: TGCGCCAGCAGCCCTGTTGGAGCGGTTTCCTACGAGCAGTACTTC; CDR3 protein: CASSPVGAVSYEQYF
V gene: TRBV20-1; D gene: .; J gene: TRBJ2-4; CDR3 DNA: TGCAGTGCTAGAGATCTCAGAATTCAGTACTTC; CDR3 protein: CSARDLRIQYF
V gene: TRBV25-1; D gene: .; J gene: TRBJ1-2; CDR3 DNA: TGTGCCAGCAGTGTCGTGGCTAGCTATGGCTACACCTTC; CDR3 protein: CASSVVASYGYTF
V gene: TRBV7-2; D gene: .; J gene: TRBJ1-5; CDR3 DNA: TGTGTCAGCAGCTTTAACTCAGGGGGCAATCAGCCCCAGCATTTT; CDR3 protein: CVSSFNSGGNQPQHF
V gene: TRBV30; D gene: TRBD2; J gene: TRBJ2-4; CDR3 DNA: TGTGCCTGGAGTGGCGGGGGAGGGATAAACATTCAGTACTTC; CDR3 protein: CAWSGGGGINIQYF
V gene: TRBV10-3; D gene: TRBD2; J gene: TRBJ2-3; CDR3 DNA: TGTGCCACTTCCGGGACTAGCGGGGCAACAGATACGCAGTATTTT; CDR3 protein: CATSGTSGATDTQYF
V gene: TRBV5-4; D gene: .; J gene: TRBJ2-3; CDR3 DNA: TGTGCCAGCAGCGATGGGACTAGCACAGATACGCAGTATTTT; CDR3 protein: CASSDGTSTDTQYF
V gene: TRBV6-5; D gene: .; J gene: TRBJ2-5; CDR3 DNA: TGTGCCAGCAGTTCCCTAGAGACCCAGTACTTC; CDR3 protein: CASSSLETQYF
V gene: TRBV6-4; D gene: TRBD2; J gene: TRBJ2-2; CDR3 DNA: TGTGCCAGCAGTGTCGAGACTAGCGGGAGTGTTAAGACCGGGGAGCTGTTTTTT; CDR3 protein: CASSVETSGSVKTGELFF